Shown below are 25 T cell receptor beta chains from a single sample sequenced in a study of breast tumors, draining lymph nodes, adjacent tissues. From the multiplex PCR reads, TCRdb called clonotypes with MiXCR, one entry per CDR3 protein. The data show 14,000 to 15,000 distinct CDR3 sequences, around 47% seen once. Input material: tumor-adjacent breast tissue. Receptors were obtained from a female donor with breast cancer. Some clones in this sample may be carry-over from other donors' samples.

This clonotype was seen ten or more times. This may be a read error, as it is one base from a much larger clone. As the CDR3 is not closed by the conserved phenylalanine or tryptophan, this likely results from a read error. The V gene is TRBV14, the J gene TRBJ1-2; D uncertain. V was cut by 4 bases and J by 1 base, with 7 bases left in between. The CDR3 sequence is 13 residues long. Germline values: CDR1 SGHDN, CDR2 FVKESK. CDR3 DNA: TGTGCCAGCAGCCTAAGCTTTAACTATGGCTACACCTCC. This translates into CASSLSFNYGYTS.

This clonotype was detected only a few times. An end of the junction does not agree with germline; a read error may underlie this. The genes are TRBV3-1 and TRBJ1-2; D may be TRBD1 (6 bases). The CDR3 is 13 residues long. The V gene's germline CDR1 is LGHDT and CDR2 YNNKEL (reference sequence). CDR3 residues: CPSSQGTSLGYTF. In DNA, the CDR3 is TGCCCCAGCAGCCAAGGGACATCACTTGGCTACACCTTC. The full variable domain, in which reference TRBV3-1 and TRBJ1-2 provide the parts outside the CDR3, is DTAVSQTPKYLVTQMGNDKSIKCEQNLGHDTMYWYKQDSKKFLKIMFSYNNKELIINETVPNRFSPKSPDKAHLNLHINSLELGDSAVYFCPSSQGTSLGYTFGSGTRLTVV.

At least ten counts were recorded for this clonotype. This chain joins TRBV29-1 and TRBJ2-5, with TRBD1 identical over 8 bases. CDR1 and CDR2 (germline): SQVTM, ANQGSEA. This CDR3 spans 12 amino acids. CDR3 sequence (DNA): TGCAGTTCTCAGGGGGCTTGGGAGACCCAGTACTTC. Protein: CSSQGAWETQYF. The full variable domain, completed using reference TRBV29-1 and TRBJ2-5, is SAVISQKPSRDICQRGTSLTIQCQVDSQVTMMFWYRQQPGQSLTLIATANQGSEATYESGFVIDKFPISRPNLTFSTLTVSNMSPEDSSIYLCSSQGAWETQYFGPGTRLLVL.

On this clonotype: A junction end diverges from the germline sequence, so it may reflect a read error. The chain has TRBV5-6 and TRBJ2-7, with D tentatively TRBD1 or TRBD2 (5 bases each). Germline V gives CDR1 SGHDT, CDR2 YYEEEE. The CDR3 length is 13 residues. DNA of the CDR3: TGTGCCAGCCGGGGACGGGAACTCTACGAGCGGTACTTC. Its protein product is CASRGRELYERYF.

The rearrangement joins TRBV5-6 to TRBJ1-2, with TRBD1 identical over 9 bases. This CDR3 is 13 amino acids long. The germline gives CDR1 SGHDT, CDR2 YYEEEE. J lost 7 bases, V lost 6 bases, and 7 bases had no gene match. This chain's CDR3 is CASIAGTGFGYTF. DNA for the CDR3: TGTGCCAGCATCGCCGGGACAGGGTTTGGCTACACCTTC.

At least ten counts were recorded for this clonotype. The rearrangement links TRBV19 to TRBJ2-2; a weak D match, TRBD1 (6 bases). Germline values: CDR1 LNHDA, CDR2 SQIVND (reference sequence). The CDR3 length is 12 residues. Trimming left V 6 bases short and J 6 bases short, with 8 bases between. CDR3 nucleotide sequence: TGTGCCAGTAGCCACAGGGCCGGGGAGCTGTTTTTT. Protein: CASSHRAGELFF.

In its sample, this clonotype is medium-sized. The chain uses TRBV5-1 and TRBJ2-3, with 7 bases aligning to TRBD2. The germline gives CDR1 SGHRS, CDR2 YFSETQ. The V segment lost 0 bases and the J segment 2 bases; nucleotides outside the gene matches: 3. The CDR3 runs 15 residues. The CDR3 here is CASSLGAGVTDTQYF. The CDR3 region has the DNA TGCGCCAGCAGCTTGGGGGCGGGAGTCACAGATACGCAGTATTTT.

The V call is TRBV6-1, the J call TRBJ2-7; D is perhaps TRBD1 or TRBD2 (5 bases each). Trimming removed 5 bases at V and 1 base at J, with 9 bases between. Germline assignment: CDR1 MNHNS and CDR2 SASEGT. The length of the CDR3 is 13 residues. Here the CDR3 DNA reads TGTGCCAGCAGTTTGGGGGAGTCCTACGAGCAGTACTTC. Translating gives CASSLGESYEQYF.

This clonotype was picked up many times. CDR3 protein: CASSLIGDNSPLHF. CDR3 bases: TGTGCCAGCTCTCTAATCGGGGATAATTCACCCCTCCACTTT. This sequence joins TRBV28 and TRBJ1-6; D unresolved. V was cut by 8 bases and J by 5 bases, with 13 bases left in between. This CDR3 has 14 amino acids. CDR1 is MDHEN, CDR2 SYDVKM, per germline.

This clonotype has just a few counts. This may arise from a read error, as a much more abundant clone is one base away. The V gene is TRBV12-3 or TRBV12-4, the J gene TRBJ2-5, with unresolved D. The length of the CDR3 is 13 residues. The CDR3 sequence: CASSSDLQEAQYF. The CDR3 nucleotides read TGTGCCAGCAGTAGCGACTTACAAGAGGCCCAGTACTTC.

Many counts were recorded for this clonotype. The chain recombines TRBV20-1 with TRBJ2-5; D perhaps matches TRBD2 (5 bases). Germline assignment: CDR1 DFQATT and CDR2 SNEGSKA (reference sequence). The CDR3 spans 16 residues. The V end lost 6 bases, the J end lost 5 bases, and 25 bases lay between the germline ends. The CDR3 region is CSASWELAREGETQYF. Written as DNA, the CDR3 is TGCAGTGCCAGCTGGGAGCTAGCTCGGGAAGGGGAGACCCAGTACTTC.

The chain joins TRBV11-2 to TRBJ2-7, with 8 positions matching TRBD1. V shed 8 bases, J shed 6 bases, and the junction held 9 bases outside the gene matches. CDR1 and CDR2 from the germline V gene are SGHAT and FQNNGV. The CDR3 loop spans 13 amino acids. The CDR3 DNA reads TGTGCCAGCCTCGGACAGGGCACGCCCGAGCAGTACGTC. It is translated as CASLGQGTPEQYV.

The chain combines TRBV2 with TRBJ2-7; 12 bases are a match to TRBD2. V was pared by 5 bases and J by 7 bases, with 6 bases of the junction left unmatched. CDR3 length equals 14 residues. Germline CDR1 SNHLY, CDR2 FYNNEI. In DNA, the CDR3 is TGTGCCAGCAGTTGGACTAGCGGGGCGCGGGAGCAGTACTTC. Its protein is CASSWTSGAREQYF. The full variable domain, with the rest looked up from reference TRBV2 and TRBJ2-7, is EPEVTQTPSHQVTQMGQEVILRCVPISNHLYFYWYRQILGQKVEFLVSFYNNEISEKSEIFDDQFSVERPDGSNFTLKIRSTKLEDSAMYFCASSWTSGAREQYFGPGTRLTVT.

This clonotype is large (0.1 to 1%) in the sample. The chain recombines TRBV6-6 with TRBJ2-7, with a possible D match to TRBD2 (5 bases). CDR3 length: 11 residues. Germline lookup yields CDR1 MNHNY and CDR2 SVGAGI (reference sequence). Trimming removed 8 bases at V and 4 bases at J, with 9 bases between. The CDR3 nucleotides are TGTGCCAGCGGACTTAAGTACGAGCAGTACTTC. Residues: CASGLKYEQYF.

The CDR3 sequence: CASSFDRDGKLFF. The CDR3, as DNA: TGTGCCAGCAGTTTCGACCGAGACGGAAAACTGTTTTTT. The V gene is TRBV27, the J gene TRBJ1-4; D gene ambiguous. Germline CDR1 is MNHEY and CDR2 is SMNVEV (reference sequence). The CDR3 spans 13 residues. Trimming shortened V by 3 bases and J by 10 bases, and 12 bases separated the two germline ends.

This clonotype was detected only a few times. Since a much larger clone is just one base distant, this may be a read error. The rearrangement joins TRBV6-1 to TRBJ2-3, with 14 bases lining up with TRBD2. In germline, CDR1 is MNHNS, CDR2 SASEGT. The CDR3 length is 15 residues. With V trimmed by 5 bases and J by 4 bases, 2 bases remained unmatched. Here the CDR3 DNA reads TGTGCCAGCAGTCAGACTAGCGGGGGGGCAGATACGCAGTATTTT. Translation: CASSQTSGGADTQYF.

The chain couples TRBV7-9 to TRBJ2-5, with D maybe TRBD2 (6 bases). Deletions cut 0 bases from V and 4 bases from J, with 6 bases between. Looked up from germline, CDR1 is SEHNR and CDR2 is FQNEAQ (reference sequence). This CDR3 contains 13 residues. CDR3: CASSLAGGETQYF. The DNA for the CDR3 is TGTGCCAGCAGCTTAGCCGGGGGAGAGACCCAGTACTTC.

The rearrangement joins TRBV9 to TRBJ1-2; D uncertain. Germline V gives CDR1 SGDLS, CDR2 YYNGEE. The CDR3 runs to 14 residues. Deletions cut 0 bases from V and 8 bases from J, with 14 bases between. The CDR3 region is CASSVAPTPEGYTF. The CDR3 DNA reads as TGTGCCAGCAGCGTAGCCCCGACTCCGGAGGGCTACACCTTC.

The rearrangement uses TRBV9 and TRBJ1-3; the match to TRBD1 covers 9 bases. J gave up 0 bases and V 4 bases, and 5 bases lay outside the gene matches. The length of the CDR3 is 16 residues. Per the germline V gene, CDR1 is SGDLS and CDR2 is YYNGEE. CDR3 in amino acids: CASSQGQGRSGNTIYF. In nucleotides, the CDR3 is TGTGCCAGCAGCCAAGGACAGGGGCGCTCTGGAAACACCATATATTTT.

This clonotype was recorded many times. The chain recombines TRBV25-1 with TRBJ1-2; unclear D gene. V gave up 3 bases and J gave up 4 bases, with 12 bases separating them. Germline CDR1 is MGHDK and CDR2 is SYGVNS. The length of the CDR3 is 14 residues. The CDR3 loop is CASSDRTTSYGYTF. CDR3 nucleotide sequence: TGTGCCAGCAGTGATCGGACGACAAGCTATGGCTACACCTTC.

This clonotype has only one observation. The V and J genes are TRBV6-1 and TRBJ2-3; TRBD2 agrees at 7 bases. The CDR3 spans 14 residues. V shed 5 bases, J shed 8 bases, and the junction held 10 bases outside the gene matches. From germline, CDR1 is MNHNS and CDR2 SASEGT. The CDR3 spells CASSQRGDHGTQYF. CDR3 DNA: TGTGCCAGCAGTCAACGGGGGGACCATGGTACGCAGTATTTT.

This clonotype was counted many times. A much larger clone differs by one base, so this may be a read error. Since no conserved phenylalanine or tryptophan closes the CDR3, a read error is the likely cause. This chain links TRBV19 with TRBJ2-1; possible D gene TRBD1, 5 bases. Trimming cost V 1 base and J 3 bases, with 13 bases left between them. CDR1 and CDR2 (germline): LNHDA, SQIVND (reference sequence). This CDR3 is 16 amino acids long. CDR3 sequence (DNA): TGTGCCAGTAGTATAGGCTGGGGCACGGACTACAATGAGCAGTTCTCC. Protein: CASSIGWGTDYNEQFS.

V gene TRBV20-1 combines with J gene TRBJ2-3; D perhaps matches TRBD1 (5 bases). V lost 1 base and J 11 bases, leaving 25 bases between the germline ends. CDR1 is DFQATT, CDR2 SNEGSKA, per germline (reference sequence). The CDR3 runs 16 residues. The CDR3 bases are TGCAGTGCTAGAGTACCGACAGCGAGCTCCTACAATGAGCAGTATTTT. This codes for CSARVPTASSYNEQYF.

By proportion, this clonotype is medium-sized. V usage is TRBV7-9 and J usage is TRBJ2-7; TRBD1 agrees at 9 bases. The CDR3 length is 15 residues. From germline, CDR1 is SEHNR and CDR2 FQNEAQ (reference sequence). The V segment lost 4 bases and the J segment 4 bases; nucleotides outside the gene matches: 8. The CDR3 nucleotides read TGTGCCAGCAGCTCCCAGAGACAGGGGGTGTACGAGCAGTACTTC. Translation gives CASSSQRQGVYEQYF. The full variable domain, completed using reference TRBV7-9 and TRBJ2-7, is DTGVSQNPRHKITKRGQNVTFRCDPISEHNRLYWYRQTLGQGPEFLTYFQNEAQLEKSRLLSDRFSAERPKGSFSTLEIQRTEQGDSAMYLCASSSQRQGVYEQYFGPGTRLTVT.

This clonotype was counted many times. V and J are TRBV4-1 and TRBJ2-1; TRBD1 might be the D (6 bases). The CDR3 extends over 14 amino acids. Germline-derived CDR1 and CDR2 are MGHRA and YSYEKL. With 0 bases removed from V and 12 bases from J, the gap between germline ends came to 15 bases. The DNA for the CDR3 is TGCGCCAGCAGCCAAGATGTGGGGGCGGGCGGGCAGTTCTTC. This gives the protein CASSQDVGAGGQFF.